This T cell receptor beta chain was sequenced in a study of blood T cell repertoires in COVID-19. Sequencing used immunoSEQ multiplex PCR; TCRdb keeps in-frame clones, though not all of them. The sample includes about 41,000 clones, approximately 87% of them seen just once. This TCR derives from a man aged 40-50 years with COVID-19, enrolled during active disease. Specimen: peripheral blood.

CDR3 residues: CASSPGAGQNIQYF. DNA of the CDR3: TGCGCCAGCAGCCCGGGTGCGGGACAAAACATTCAGTACTTC. The chain joins TRBV5-1 to TRBJ2-4; tentative D call: TRBD2 (6 bases). Trimming pared 4 bases from V and 5 bases from J, leaving 13 bases between. Germline-derived CDR1 and CDR2 are SGHRS and YFSETQ. This CDR3 region has 14 residues. Drawing the rest from reference TRBV5-1 and TRBJ2-4, the complete variable domain is KAGVTQTPRYLIKTRGQQVTLSCSPISGHRSVSWYQQTPGQGLQFLFEYFSETQRNKGNFPGRFSGRQFSNSRSEMNVSTLELGDSALYLCASSPGAGQNIQYFGAGTRLSVL.